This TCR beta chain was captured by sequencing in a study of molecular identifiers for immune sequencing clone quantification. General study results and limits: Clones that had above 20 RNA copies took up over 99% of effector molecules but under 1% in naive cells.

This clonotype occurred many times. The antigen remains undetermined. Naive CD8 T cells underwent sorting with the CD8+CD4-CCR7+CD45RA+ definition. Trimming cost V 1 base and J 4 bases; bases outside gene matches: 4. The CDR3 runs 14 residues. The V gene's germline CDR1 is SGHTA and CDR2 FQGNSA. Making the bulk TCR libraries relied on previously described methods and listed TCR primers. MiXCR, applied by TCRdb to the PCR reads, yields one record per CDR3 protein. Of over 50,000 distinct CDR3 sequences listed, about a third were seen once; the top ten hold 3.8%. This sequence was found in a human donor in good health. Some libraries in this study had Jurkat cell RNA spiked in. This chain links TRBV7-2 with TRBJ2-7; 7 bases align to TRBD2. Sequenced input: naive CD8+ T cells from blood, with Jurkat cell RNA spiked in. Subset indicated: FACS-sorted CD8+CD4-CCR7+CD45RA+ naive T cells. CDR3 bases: TGTGCCAGCAGCTTAGGCGGGAGCAGGTACGAGCAGTACTTC. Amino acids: CASSLGGSRYEQYF.